This T cell receptor (beta chain) was sequenced during a study of beta chain features in type 1 diabetes. Findings and limits, study-wide: Cells expressing TCR highly could be over-represented by cDNA sequencing. Moderate but significant shortening of TCRB CDR3s was recorded in all four CD4+ subsets from Type 1 diabetes patients.

This clone showed up just a few times. Its antigen is as yet unknown. The sequenced template was cDNA made from the entire isolated RNA. The method was immunoSEQ multiplex PCR; TCRdb's version includes in-frame clones alone and lacks a portion of them. The sample has some 200,000 clones; 16% are singletons. Germline lookup yields CDR1 SNHLY and CDR2 FYNNEI. The CDR3 runs 17 residues. V lost 5 bases and J 0 bases, leaving 18 bases between the germline ends. Every participating donor gave one draw, a heparinised blood sample averaging about 110 mL. The authors sorted CD4+ naive, central memory, regulatory and stem cell-like memory cells via CD45RO/CCR7/CD25/CD127/CD95/CD27.

The gene calls are TRBV2 and TRBJ2-3; D possibly corresponds to TRBD2 (6 bases). The sample comprised naive CD4+ T cells from blood. The source of this sequence is a man aged 30 to 45 with type 1 diabetes. The DNA of the CDR3 is TGTGCCAGCAGTAGTAGTGCGGCAGGGACTAGCACAGATACGCAGTATTTT. As protein: CASSSSAAGTSTDTQYF.